A selection of T cell receptor beta chains follows, all from one sample in a study of blood T cell repertoires in COVID-19. Assay used: immunoSEQ multiplex PCR; TCRdb lists only in-frame clones, some missing. This table holds about 150,000 clones, 85% to 90% found once. Sequencing used peripheral blood. All receptors come from a man aged 50 to 60 with active or convalescent COVID-19. The CDR3 runs from the conserved cysteine through the conserved F or W. D genes are given only for firm matches. Clone size is shown for a subset of rows, as once, few, many or a class of expanded clone.

V,J,D,size,CDR3,DNA
TRBV5-1,TRBJ2-2,NA,NA,CASSSLGFPAGELFF,TGCGCCAGCAGCTCGCTAGGTTTTCCGGCCGGGGAGCTGTTTTTT
TRBV6-1,TRBJ1-6,TRBD1,NA,CASSEVGQGYSPLHF,TGTGCCAGCAGTGAAGTAGGACAGGGGTATTCACCCCTCCACTTT
TRBV25-1,TRBJ2-1,TRBD2,NA,CASTKRGPLDEQFF,TGTGCCAGCACCAAGCGGGGCCCCCTAGATGAGCAGTTCTTC
TRBV27,TRBJ1-6,TRBD1,NA,CASSQQGQGMESSYNSPLHF,TGTGCCAGCAGTCAGCAGGGACAGGGAATGGAGAGCTCCTATAATTCACCCCTCCACTTT
TRBV9,TRBJ2-7,TRBD1,NA,CASSKPGQGSEQYF,TGTGCCAGCAGCAAACCGGGACAGGGGTCCGAGCAGTACTTC
TRBV19,TRBJ2-7,NA,NA,CASSSTPYEQYF,TGTGCCAGTAGTTCCACTCCCTACGAGCAGTACTTC
TRBV27,TRBJ2-2,NA,few,CASSFGRPNTGELFF,TGTGCCAGCAGTTTTGGCAGGCCGAACACCGGGGAGCTGTTTTTT
TRBV4-3,TRBJ1-5,NA,NA,CASSQDASGQVYNQPQHF,TGCGCCAGCAGCCAAGATGCGTCAGGGCAAGTTTACAATCAGCCCCAGCATTTT
TRBV5-4,TRBJ2-5,NA,NA,CASSLPGGLLETQYF,TGTGCCAGCAGCTTGCCGGGGGGCCTCTTAGAGACCCAGTACTTC
TRBV12-3/TRBV12-4,TRBJ1-1,NA,NA,CASSLGPPGAFF,TGTGCCAGCAGTTTAGGCCCACCAGGAGCTTTCTTT